This TCR beta chain was retrieved from a study of blood T cell repertoires in COVID-19. As for the study in general: COVID-19 samples from acute and convalescent phases originated in the United States, Italy and Spain. PBMCs, B-cell-depleted T cells, or T cells provided the cDNA or gDNA that made up the material.

Germline values: CDR1 MNHNS, CDR2 SASEGT. This CDR3 spans 16 amino acids. The V end lost 4 bases, the J end lost 3 bases, and 16 bases lay between the germline ends. Methods used by the authors: Scientists estimated how many nucleated cells there were by amplifying reference gene primers. Assay: immunoSEQ multiplex PCR; the TCRdb copy retains only in-frame clones and omits some. V, J and clone size are taken as reported in that table, and D and trimming were inferred from the DNA itself. The table shows about 240,000 clones, with roughly 80% occurring only once. This clone was seen many times. The chain is built from TRBV6-1 and TRBJ1-3; tentative D call: TRBD1 (6 bases). Source material: peripheral blood. This clonotype was sampled from a woman aged 60 to 75 with active or convalescent COVID-19. CDR3 in amino acids: CASSVGTLVGGNTIYF. In DNA, the CDR3 is TGTGCCAGCAGTGTGGGGACACTAGTAGGTGGAAACACCATATATTTT.